Sequencing of this T cell receptor (beta chain) was carried out in a study of cytomegalovirus exposure and HLA in healthy donors. This clone showed up just a few times. Its antigen is unknown. Study results and caveats: An analysis done earlier found most TCR beta V segments productive about 87% or about 30% of the time. Sequencing depth across donors, presence/absence analyses assumed, was roughly uniform.

PCR was performed using 60 Vbeta and 13 Jbeta primers. The table came from immunoSEQ multiplex PCR; TCRdb's copy has only in-frame clones and leaves some out. Here the sample spans around 64,000 clones, approximately 80% being singletons. This TCR was sampled from a young man in good health and CMV-seropositive. The sample comprised PBMCs.

CDR3 DNA: TGTGCCAGCAGTGAAGCGCTCTACGGGAATCAGCCCCAGCATTTT. Protein product: CASSEALYGNQPQHF. This chain connects TRBV6-1 to TRBJ1-5; unclear D gene. The CDR3 totals 15 residues. With 0 bases removed from V and 4 bases from J, the gap between germline ends came to 10 bases. Germline CDR1 is MNHNS and CDR2 is SASEGT.